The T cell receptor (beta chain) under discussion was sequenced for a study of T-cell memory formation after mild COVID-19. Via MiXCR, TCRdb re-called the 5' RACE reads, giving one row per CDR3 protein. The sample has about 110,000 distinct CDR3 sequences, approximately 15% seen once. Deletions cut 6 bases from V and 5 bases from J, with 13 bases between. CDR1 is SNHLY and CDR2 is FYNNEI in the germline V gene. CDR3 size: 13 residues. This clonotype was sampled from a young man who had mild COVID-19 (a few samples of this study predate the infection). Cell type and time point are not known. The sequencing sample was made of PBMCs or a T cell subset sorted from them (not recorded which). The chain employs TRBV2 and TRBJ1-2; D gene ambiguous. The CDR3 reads CASRPVIEYGYTF. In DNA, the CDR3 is TGTGCCAGCAGGCCCGTGATTGAGTATGGCTACACCTTC.